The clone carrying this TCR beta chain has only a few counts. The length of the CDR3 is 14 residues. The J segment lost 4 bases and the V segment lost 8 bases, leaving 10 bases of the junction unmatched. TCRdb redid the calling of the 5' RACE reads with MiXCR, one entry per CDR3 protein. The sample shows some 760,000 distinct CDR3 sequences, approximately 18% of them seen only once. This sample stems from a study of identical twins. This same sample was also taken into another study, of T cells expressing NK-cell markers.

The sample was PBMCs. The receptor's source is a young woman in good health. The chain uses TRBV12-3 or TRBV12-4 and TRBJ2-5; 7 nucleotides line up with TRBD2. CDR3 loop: CASSLAASGETQYF. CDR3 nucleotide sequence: TGTGCCAGCTCCCTCGCTGCTAGCGGAGAGACCCAGTACTTC.